This TCR beta chain was profiled in a study of T cells in Graves' hyperthyroidism and ophthalmopathy. Points from the study as a whole: Clonotypes that were expanded in thyroid above 0.001 mostly appeared in blood too. Ophthalmopathy was told apart from stable hyperthyroidism by a 13 V-J model.

This clonotype occurred a few times. Antigen: not known. The source material, RNA transcripts, was used to amplify TCR beta CDR3 regions. First-round RT-PCR with HTBI primers amplified the TCR CDR3 region. Via MiXCR, TCRdb re-called the multiplex PCR reads, giving one row per CDR3 protein. The sample holds around 700,000 distinct CDR3 sequences, around 20% seen once. The sequenced sample was blood. This sequence was found in a woman in her forties or fifties with Graves' hyperthyroidism that later progressed to Graves' ophthalmopathy.

DNA of the CDR3: TGTGCCAGCAGTTACTCGATTGGGGGCGCCTCCTATAATTCACCCCTCCACTTT. It specifies CASSYSIGGASYNSPLHF. The V call is TRBV6-2 or TRBV6-3, the J call TRBJ1-6, with a possible D match to TRBD1 (6 bases). The CDR3 sequence is 18 residues long. Germline CDR1 and CDR2: MNHEY and SVGEGT. Trimming removed 0 bases from V and 0 bases from J, with 12 bases in between.